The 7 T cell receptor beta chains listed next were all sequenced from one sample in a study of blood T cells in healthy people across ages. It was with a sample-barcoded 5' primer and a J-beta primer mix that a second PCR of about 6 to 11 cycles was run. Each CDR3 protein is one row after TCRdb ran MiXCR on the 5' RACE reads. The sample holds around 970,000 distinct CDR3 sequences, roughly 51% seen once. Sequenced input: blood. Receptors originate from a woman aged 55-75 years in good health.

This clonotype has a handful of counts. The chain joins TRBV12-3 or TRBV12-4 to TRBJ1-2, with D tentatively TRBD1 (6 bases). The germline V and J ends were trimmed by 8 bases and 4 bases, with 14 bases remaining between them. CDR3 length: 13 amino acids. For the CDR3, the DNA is TGTGCCAGCTTGCCAGGGGCAAGCTATGGCTACACCTTC. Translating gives CASLPGASYGYTF.

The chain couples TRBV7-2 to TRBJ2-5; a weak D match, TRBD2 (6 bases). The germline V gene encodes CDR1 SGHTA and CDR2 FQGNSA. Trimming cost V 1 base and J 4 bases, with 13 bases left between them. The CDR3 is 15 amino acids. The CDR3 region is CASSLEELAPETQYF. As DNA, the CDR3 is TGTGCCAGCAGCTTAGAAGAGCTAGCGCCAGAGACCCAGTACTTC. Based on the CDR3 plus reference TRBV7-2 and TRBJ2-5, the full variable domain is GAGVSQSPSNKVTEKGKDVELRCDPISGHTALYWYRQSLGQGLEFLIYFQGNSAPDKSGLPSDRFSAERTGGSVSTLTIQRTQQEDSAVYLCASSLEELAPETQYFGPGTRLLVL.

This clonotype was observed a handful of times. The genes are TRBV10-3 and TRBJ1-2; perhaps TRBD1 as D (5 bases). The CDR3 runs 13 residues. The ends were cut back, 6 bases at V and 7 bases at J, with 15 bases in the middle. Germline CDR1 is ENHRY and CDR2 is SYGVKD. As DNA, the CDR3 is TGTGCCATCAGCGAACTCGAGGGGACTGGCTACACCTTC. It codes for CAISELEGTGYTF.

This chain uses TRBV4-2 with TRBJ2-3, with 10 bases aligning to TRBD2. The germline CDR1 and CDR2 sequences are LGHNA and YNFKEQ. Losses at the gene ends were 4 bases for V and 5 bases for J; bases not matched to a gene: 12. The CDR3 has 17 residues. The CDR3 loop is CASSLGPSGRERDTQYF. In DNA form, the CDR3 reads TGTGCCAGCAGCCTTGGGCCGAGCGGGAGGGAGCGAGATACGCAGTATTTT.

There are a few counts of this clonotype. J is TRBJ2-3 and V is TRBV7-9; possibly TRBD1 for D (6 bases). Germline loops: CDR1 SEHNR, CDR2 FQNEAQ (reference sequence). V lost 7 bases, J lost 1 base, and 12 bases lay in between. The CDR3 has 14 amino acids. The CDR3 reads CASNPGQRTDTQYF. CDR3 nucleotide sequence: TGTGCCAGCAACCCGGGACAACGCACAGATACGCAGTATTTT.

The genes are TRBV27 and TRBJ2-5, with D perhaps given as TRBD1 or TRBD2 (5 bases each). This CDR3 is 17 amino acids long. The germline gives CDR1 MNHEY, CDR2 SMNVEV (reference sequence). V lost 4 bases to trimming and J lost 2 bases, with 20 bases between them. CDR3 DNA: TGTGCCAGCAGTTCCCTCGGGGACGGAGGTCGGCAAGAGACCCAGTACTTC. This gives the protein CASSSLGDGGRQETQYF.

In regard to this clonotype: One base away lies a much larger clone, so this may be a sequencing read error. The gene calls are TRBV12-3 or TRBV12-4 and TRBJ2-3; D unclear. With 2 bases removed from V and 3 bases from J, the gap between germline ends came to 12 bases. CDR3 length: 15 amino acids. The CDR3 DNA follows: TGTGCCAGCAGTTTATTCGGAGCTAGAACAGATACGCAGTATTTT. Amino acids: CASSLFGARTDTQYF.